The clone carrying this T cell receptor beta chain has just one count. Its specificity is unknown. This specimen belongs to a study of T cell responses to AZD1222 COVID-19 vaccine. Data came from immunoSEQ multiplex PCR; TCRdb stores just in-frame clones and leaves some out. This repertoire shows some 120,000 clones, 70% to 90% found once; its top ten account for around 30%. V gave up 1 base and J gave up 3 bases, with 9 bases separating them. This CDR3 is built from 13 residues. Germline V gene data show CDR1 as GTSNPN and CDR2 as SVGIG (reference sequence). Findings of the study overall: Along spike, vaccine-associated CD4 TCRs were found throughout, with dominance at 160-218 and 743-854.

Sample: peripheral blood, taken on day 0 of AZD1222 vaccination. The rearrangement joins TRBV30 to TRBJ1-2; D is ambiguous. The source is an adult in good health. The CDR3 spells CAWSGNLYYGYTF. As DNA, the CDR3 is TGTGCCTGGAGTGGCAACCTTTACTATGGCTACACCTTC.